This T cell receptor beta chain is drawn from a study of T cell responses to AZD1222 COVID-19 vaccine. Findings of the study overall: Donors were mostly white British, more females; clonal diversity possibly underestimated. CD4 TCRs associated with vaccination spanned spike, dominating at 160-218 and 743-854. None of the repertoires were sampled until the peak T cell response had passed.

Some clones are missing from TCRdb's copy, which holds only in-frame ones; the method was immunoSEQ multiplex PCR. The sample has 100,000 or so clones, 82% seen once; the top ten hold around 5.1%. With respect to this clone: What it binds is unknown.

Germline lookup yields CDR1 SNHLY and CDR2 FYNNEI. V was pared by 4 bases and J by 5 bases, with 21 bases between. CDR3 length: 16 residues. The chain links TRBV2 to TRBJ2-7; TRBD1 might be the D (5 bases). This TCR was recovered from an adult in good health. The material sequenced was peripheral blood, taken on day 0 of AZD1222 vaccination. CDR3 bases: TGTGCCAGCAGTGCTTCGGCCGCCAGGGTGAACCACGAGCAGTACTTC. It is translated as CASSASAARVNHEQYF.